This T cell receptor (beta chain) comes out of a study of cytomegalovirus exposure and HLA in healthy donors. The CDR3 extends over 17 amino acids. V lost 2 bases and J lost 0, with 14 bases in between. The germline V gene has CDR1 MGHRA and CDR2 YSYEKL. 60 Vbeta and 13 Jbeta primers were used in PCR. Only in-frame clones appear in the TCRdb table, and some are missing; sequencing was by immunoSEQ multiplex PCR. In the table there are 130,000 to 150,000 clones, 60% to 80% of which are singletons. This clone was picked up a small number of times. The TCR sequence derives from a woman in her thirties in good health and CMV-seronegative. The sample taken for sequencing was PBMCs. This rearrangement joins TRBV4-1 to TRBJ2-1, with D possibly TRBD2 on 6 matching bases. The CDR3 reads CASSQHTSQASYNEQFF. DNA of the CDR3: TGCGCCAGCAGCCAACATACTAGCCAAGCCTCCTACAATGAGCAGTTCTTC.